Following are 25 T cell receptor beta chains from one sample sequenced in a study of early T cells in non-severe SARS-CoV-2 infection. MiXCR, applied by TCRdb to the 5' RACE reads, yields one record per CDR3 protein. The data contain more than 65,000 distinct CDR3 sequences, 4.6% of them singletons. The sample was whole blood, taken at baseline. The receptor source for this set is an adult who was a healthcare worker with PCR-confirmed SARS-CoV-2 infection or an uninfected control (not recorded which). The donor label of this sample is uncertain.

In this sample, this clonotype turned up a few times. The chain uses TRBV3-1 and TRBJ2-7; tentative D call: TRBD2 (7 bases). Germline CDR1 reads LGHDT; CDR2 reads YNNKEL (reference sequence). The CDR3 spans 15 residues. V dropped 0 bases and J dropped 2 bases, with 11 bases sitting between them. The CDR3 spells CASSQDAGATYEQYF. The DNA of the CDR3 is TGTGCCAGCAGCCAAGATGCGGGGGCCACCTACGAGCAGTACTTC.

At least ten counts were recorded for this clonotype. This chain joins TRBV5-5 and TRBJ2-1, with D unclear. V was pared by 0 bases and J by 4 bases, with 11 bases between. Germline loops: CDR1 SGHKS, CDR2 YYEKEE (reference sequence). The CDR3 covers 15 residues. DNA for the CDR3: TGTGCCAGCAGCTTGGGGGGATCTAGGTACAATGAGCAGTTCTTC. Translation gives CASSLGGSRYNEQFF.

This clonotype occurred a few times. This chain joins TRBV10-2 and TRBJ2-1; 7 bases are shared with TRBD2. CDR3 length: 13 residues. Germline CDR1 is WSHSY and CDR2 is SAAADI. The V and J ends lost 4 bases and 9 bases, in that order; junction bases with no gene match: 6. CDR3 coding DNA: TGCGCCAGCAGTGCACGCGGGGGAAGTGAGCAGTTCTTC. Translation: CASSARGGSEQFF.

There are many counts of this clonotype. The J gene is TRBJ2-7, the V gene TRBV5-6; possibly TRBD2 for D (6 bases). CDR1 SGHDT and CDR2 YYEEEE come from the germline V gene. V lost 4 bases to trimming and J lost 2 bases, with 13 bases between them. This CDR3 is 14 amino acids long. The CDR3 here is CASSPGLSTYEQYF. The CDR3 nucleotides read TGTGCCAGCAGCCCGGGACTTTCGACCTACGAGCAGTACTTC.

V gene TRBV27 combines with J gene TRBJ1-6; no definite D call. CDR3 size: 13 residues. Germline CDR1 and CDR2: MNHEY and SMNVEV (reference sequence). V was shortened by 4 bases and J by 8 bases, with 9 bases between the two germline ends. The CDR3 bases are TGTGCCAGCAGTTCGGCCCCCCATTCACCCCTCCACTTT. Translation: CASSSAPHSPLHF.

The sample holds a few counts of this clonotype. The V call is TRBV10-3, the J call TRBJ2-1; 8 nucleotides line up with TRBD1. V shed 3 bases, J shed 6 bases, and the junction held 4 bases outside the gene matches. This CDR3 spans 14 amino acids. Germline V lookup: CDR1 ENHRY, CDR2 SYGVKD. The CDR3 coding sequence is TGTGCCATCAGTGAAATACAGGGGGGCAATGAGCAGTTCTTC. Its protein is CAISEIQGGNEQFF.

The J gene is TRBJ1-2, the V gene TRBV6-5, with 12 bases aligning to TRBD1. J was trimmed by 7 bases and V by 2 bases; bases with no gene match: 2. Germline V gene data show CDR1 as MNHEY and CDR2 as SVGAGI. This CDR3 contains 14 residues. CDR3 DNA sequence: TGTGCCAGCAGTTACGGGACAGGGGGCTTTGGCTACACCTTC. Its protein is CASSYGTGGFGYTF.

This clonotype showed up just a few times. This sequence joins TRBV20-1 and TRBJ2-3; D may be TRBD2 (5 bases). Between the trimmed V and J ends, which lost 5 bases and 0 bases, there was a span of 21 bases. Germline assignment: CDR1 DFQATT and CDR2 SNEGSKA (reference sequence). The CDR3 has 17 residues. CDR3 loop: CSAQEPPDSFSTDTQYF. CDR3 bases: TGCAGTGCTCAGGAACCCCCGGACTCATTTAGCACAGATACGCAGTATTTT.

This clonotype was found a few times. The genes are TRBV10-3 and TRBJ2-5; 9 positions match TRBD1. Germline V gives CDR1 ENHRY, CDR2 SYGVKD. The trim removed 4 bases at V and 5 bases at J, leaving 5 bases unmatched. The CDR3 sequence is 14 residues long. The CDR3 loop reads CAISVDRGKETQYF. DNA for the CDR3: TGTGCCATCAGTGTGGACAGGGGAAAGGAGACCCAGTACTTC.

The rearrangement joins TRBV24-1 to TRBJ2-3, with D possibly TRBD2 on 5 matching bases. Trimming removed 1 base from V and 0 bases from J, with 13 bases in between. CDR1 KGHDR and CDR2 SFDVKD come from the germline V gene. This CDR3 spans 17 amino acids. In DNA, the CDR3 is TGTGCCACCAGTGATTTTGAAGCTAGCCTAAGCACAGATACGCAGTATTTT. This translates into CATSDFEASLSTDTQYF.

The table lists this clonotype with a few counts. The rearrangement uses TRBV11-3 and TRBJ2-3; the match to TRBD1 covers 10 bases. The V gene's germline CDR1 is SGHNT and CDR2 YENEEA. V dropped 5 bases and J dropped 5; count of bases not matched to a gene: 10. The CDR3 covers 16 residues. The CDR3 DNA sequence: TGTGCCAGCAGCCCTAATTGGGACAGGGGTGGAGATACGCAGTATTTT. As protein: CASSPNWDRGGDTQYF.

This clonotype occurred a few times. The chain is built from TRBV7-2 and TRBJ2-1; 12 positions agree with TRBD2. The CDR3 is 17 residues long. The ends lost 5 bases at V and 5 bases at J; junction bases unmatched: 10. Germline V gene sequence: CDR1 SGHTA, CDR2 FQGNSA. CDR3 residues: CASSKGLAGPLDNEQFF. The DNA for the CDR3 is TGTGCCAGCAGCAAGGGACTAGCGGGTCCCCTAGACAATGAGCAGTTCTTC.

This clonotype was recorded at least ten times. The V gene is TRBV13, the J gene TRBJ2-6, with D hard to call. The CDR3 is 13 amino acids. Per the germline V gene, CDR1 is PRHDT and CDR2 is FYEKMQ (reference sequence). Deletions cut 7 bases from V and 1 base from J, with 5 bases between. The CDR3 spells CASTESGANVLTF. CDR3 coding DNA: TGTGCCAGCACGGAATCTGGGGCCAACGTCCTGACTTTC.

This clonotype came up a few times. This sequence joins TRBV9 and TRBJ2-1; TRBD2 agrees at 8 bases. The CDR3 has 13 amino acids. Germline-derived CDR1 and CDR2 are SGDLS and YYNGEE. V shed 4 bases, J shed 10 bases, and the junction held 7 bases outside the gene matches. The CDR3 loop reads CASSPSLAGEQFF. CDR3 nucleotides: TGTGCCAGCAGCCCATCCTTAGCGGGGGAGCAGTTCTTC.

The chain carries TRBV11-1 and TRBJ2-4; tentative D call: TRBD1 (5 bases). V lost 3 bases and J 4 bases, leaving 19 bases between the germline ends. This CDR3 is built from 17 residues. The germline V gene has CDR1 SGHAT and CDR2 FQDESV (reference sequence). Here the CDR3 DNA reads TGTGCCAGCAGCTTGGAGACCGGCCCAAGGGGAAAAAACATTCAGTACTTC. Its protein is CASSLETGPRGKNIQYF.

This clonotype was observed at least ten times. The genes are TRBV29-1 and TRBJ2-5; tentative D call: TRBD2 (6 bases). The CDR3 loop spans 12 amino acids. Germline V gene data show CDR1 as SQVTM and CDR2 as ANQGSEA. With 3 bases removed from V and 4 bases from J, the gap between germline ends came to 9 bases. CDR3 sequence: CSVDGGAETQYF. Here the CDR3 DNA reads TGCAGCGTTGACGGGGGTGCAGAGACCCAGTACTTC.

This clonotype occurred many times. The chain is built from TRBV29-1 and TRBJ1-1; D unclear. The ends were cut back, 5 bases at V and 1 base at J, with 5 bases in the middle. The CDR3 is 11 residues long. Germline V gives CDR1 SQVTM, CDR2 ANQGSEA. The CDR3 sequence: CSVRPNTEAFF. CDR3 DNA: TGCAGCGTTCGGCCGAACACTGAAGCTTTCTTT. The full variable domain, rest sourced from reference TRBV29-1 and TRBJ1-1, is SAVISQKPSRDICQRGTSLTIQCQVDSQVTMMFWYRQQPGQSLTLIATANQGSEATYESGFVIDKFPISRPNLTFSTLTVSNMSPEDSSIYLCSVRPNTEAFFGQGTRLTVV.

The J gene is TRBJ2-3, the V gene TRBV6-6; D is possibly TRBD1 or TRBD2 (6 bases each). The CDR3 loop spans 15 amino acids. Trimming pared 8 bases from V and 0 bases from J, leaving 15 bases between. The germline CDR1 and CDR2 sequences are MNHNY and SVGAGI (reference sequence). The CDR3 is CASGGRGQSTDTQYF. CDR3 DNA: TGTGCCAGCGGGGGGCGGGGCCAAAGCACAGATACGCAGTATTTT.

Ten or more counts support this clonotype. This chain uses TRBV12-3 or TRBV12-4 with TRBJ1-4, with unresolved D. This CDR3 region has 14 residues. Trimming took off 6 bases at V and 6 bases at J, with 14 bases between the two ends. This chain's CDR3 is CASSPWVGYEKLFF. For the CDR3, the DNA is TGTGCCAGCAGCCCCTGGGTCGGGTATGAAAAACTGTTTTTT.

This clonotype was counted a few times. This chain links TRBV29-1 with TRBJ2-3; D uncertain. This CDR3 region has 12 residues. CDR1 and CDR2 from the germline V gene are SQVTM and ANQGSEA. Trimming pared 7 bases from V and 6 bases from J, leaving 14 bases between. The CDR3 bases are TGCAGCGCCCTCTCTGCCGGTGATACGCAGTATTTT. It translates to CSALSAGDTQYF.

In DNA, the CDR3 is TGCGCCAGCAGCTTGGTGGCAGGGGGTCTCTACGAGCAGTACTTC. Its protein product is CASSLVAGGLYEQYF. The chain joins TRBV5-1 to TRBJ2-7, with 7 bases lining up with TRBD1. V gave up 0 bases and J gave up 3 bases; unmatched junction bases: 6. This CDR3 is built from 15 residues. The germline V gene has CDR1 SGHRS and CDR2 YFSETQ. The full variable domain, with the rest looked up from reference TRBV5-1 and TRBJ2-7, is KAGVTQTPRYLIKTRGQQVTLSCSPISGHRSVSWYQQTPGQGLQFLFEYFSETQRNKGNFPGRFSGRQFSNSRSEMNVSTLELGDSALYLCASSLVAGGLYEQYFGPGTRLTVT.

This clonotype was detected only a few times. The chain recombines TRBV6-2 or TRBV6-3 with TRBJ1-5; 8 bases match TRBD1. Germline lookup yields CDR1 MNHEY and CDR2 SVGEGT. The CDR3 has 20 residues. The ends lost 5 bases at V and 1 base at J; junction bases unmatched: 19. CDR3 in DNA: TGTGCCAGCAGTGGAAGACAGGGGCCCAGGGGTATTGTCAGCAATCAGCCCCAGCATTTT. Translation: CASSGRQGPRGIVSNQPQHF.

The chain recombines TRBV4-3 with TRBJ2-7; TRBD1 agrees at 7 bases. CDR1 is LGHNA, CDR2 YSLEER, per germline. V lost 0 bases, J lost 4 bases, and 6 bases stayed unmatched. This CDR3 has 15 amino acids. The CDR3 here is CASSQELRGLYEQYF. The CDR3, as DNA: TGCGCCAGCAGCCAAGAGCTTAGGGGGCTTTACGAGCAGTACTTC.

In this sample, this clonotype turned up a few times. The CDR3 spells CATGQGAPYNSPLHF. CDR3 DNA: TGTGCCACGGGGCAGGGGGCTCCCTATAATTCACCCCTCCACTTT. The chain recombines TRBV10-3 with TRBJ1-6; TRBD1 agrees at 8 bases. The trim removed 10 bases at V and 2 bases at J, leaving 7 bases unmatched. This CDR3 contains 15 residues. The germline V gene encodes CDR1 ENHRY and CDR2 SYGVKD.

This clonotype was observed a few times. This chain uses TRBV28 with TRBJ1-4, with a weak D call TRBD1 (5 bases). Trimming pared 2 bases from V and 7 bases from J, leaving 17 bases between. Germline V gene sequence: CDR1 MDHEN, CDR2 SYDVKM. The CDR3 is 16 amino acids. CDR3 in amino acids: CASSLTDTIQPEKLFF. The CDR3 region has the DNA TGTGCCAGCAGTTTAACGGACACCATCCAACCTGAAAAACTGTTTTTT. Filled out from reference TRBV28 and TRBJ1-4, the complete variable domain reads DVKVTQSSRYLVKRTGEKVFLECVQDMDHENMFWYRQDPGLGLRLIYFSYDVKMKEKGDIPEGYSVSREKKERFSLILESASTNQTSMYLCASSLTDTIQPEKLFFGSGTQLSVL.